This entry features one T cell receptor (beta chain) sequence. The data stem from a study of blood T cell repertoires in COVID-19. Germline loops: CDR1 SGHRS, CDR2 YFSETQ. The CDR3 is 14 amino acids. Deletions cut 0 bases from V and 10 bases from J, with 16 bases between. Profiling relied on immunoSEQ multiplex PCR, and the TCRdb table lists in-frame clones only, not all of them. Here the sample spans about 260,000 clones, 80% to 90% being singletons. The V and J genes are TRBV5-1 and TRBJ1-2; a possible D gene is TRBD1 (6 bases). The sequence came from a woman under 40 with acute COVID-19. Input material: PBMCs or T cells enriched from blood (not recorded which). CDR3 protein: CASSLDSTGNNYTF. In DNA, the CDR3 is TGCGCCAGCAGCTTGGATTCGACAGGCAACAACTACACCTTC.